This record covers a single TCR beta chain. Here immunoSEQ multiplex PCR was the method, and the copy in TCRdb shows in-frame clones only, minus some. The table shows 2 million or so clones, with about 95% occurring only once. This entry is derived from a study of shared clonotypes between healthy human individuals. This CDR3 spans 15 amino acids. Trimming removed 4 bases from V and 2 bases from J, with 11 bases in between. Germline V CDR1 and CDR2: LNHDA, SQIVND (reference sequence). CD45RO-negative cells were positively selected for CCR7, leaving out terminally differentiated effector memory CD45RA+ cells.

The chain employs TRBV19 and TRBJ1-4; D gene ambiguous. The sequence was collected from a young man in good health. Sequencing was done on a sample of naive CD8+ T cells sorted from blood. CDR3 nucleotide sequence: TGTGCCAGTAGTACCCGACACTCGACTAATGAAAAACTGTTTTTT. Residues: CASSTRHSTNEKLFF.